The 4 T cell receptor beta chains below all came from one sample that was sequenced in a study of T cell responses to AZD1222 COVID-19 vaccine (dated by TCRdb to the early 2020s). What this sample's time point label stands for: baseline before first vaccination. Libraries were constructed by the immunoSEQ multiplex PCR assay. In its TCRdb copy, this immuneACCESS table keeps in-frame sequences only and misses some clones. Where compared with another copy, unresolved V genes explain less than half of these, and the others have no known cause. This sample holds approximately 170,000 clones; approximately 90% were observed only once. In total, the top ten clones hold 4.4% of the sample. Specimen: peripheral blood, collected on day 0 of AZD1222 vaccination. These receptors all stem from an adult in good health.

The chain has TRBV12-3 or TRBV12-4 and TRBJ1-1, with D possibly being TRBD1 (6 bases). The V end lost 5 bases, the J end lost 6 bases, and 13 bases lay between the germline ends. The CDR3 spans 13 residues. The DNA of the CDR3 is TGTGCCAGCAGTCACCTACAGGGACCTGAAGCTTTCTTT. Translating it yields CASSHLQGPEAFF.

The chain links TRBV2 to TRBJ1-2; D remains ambiguous. CDR1 SNHLY and CDR2 FYNNEI come from the germline V gene. CDR3 length: 13 residues. Trimming took off 5 bases at V and 5 bases at J, with 12 bases between the two ends. The CDR3 spells CASSYGIQYGYTF. In DNA, the CDR3 is TGTGCCAGCAGTTACGGAATACAATATGGCTACACCTTC.

Comment on this clone: This same CDR3 is encoded by further DNA sequences in the sample. The chain links TRBV30 to TRBJ1-1; D is ambiguous. CDR3 length equals 12 residues. From germline, CDR1 is GTSNPN and CDR2 SVGIG (reference sequence). Trimming took off 0 bases at V and 2 bases at J, with 4 bases between the two ends. The CDR3 nucleotides are TGTGCCTGGAGTGTGGGCAACACTGAAGCTTTCTTT. The encoded protein is CAWSVGNTEAFF. The full variable domain, completed using reference TRBV30 and TRBJ1-1, is SQTIHQWPATLVQPVGSPLSLECTVEGTSNPNLYWYRQAAGRGLQLLFYSVGIGQISSEVPQNLSASRPQDRQFILSSKKLLLSDSGFYLCAWSVGNTEAFFGQGTRLTVV.

This rearrangement joins TRBV19 to TRBJ1-4; D remains unclear. This CDR3 comprises 9 residues. CDR1 and CDR2 from the germline V gene are LNHDA and SQIVND (reference sequence). The V end lost 7 bases, the J end lost 8 bases, and 2 bases lay between the germline ends. For the CDR3, the DNA is TGTGCCAGTAACGAAAAACTGTTTTTT. Its translation is CASNEKLFF.